This paragraph covers one T cell receptor beta chain sequence. The sample is drawn from a study of human T cells and chemical hapten exposure. TCRdb ran MiXCR on the RACE reads and lists one entry per CDR3 protein. Here the sample spans about 160,000 distinct CDR3 sequences, 25% to 35% being singletons. Stated time point: patch test 3, about 24 weeks after DPC sensitization. Regarding treatment: therapeutic diphenylcyclopropenone sensitization with weekly scalp DPC. CDR1 is SGHTA and CDR2 is FQGNSA in the germline V gene. Trimming took 6 bases from V and 4 from J, leaving 26 bases between them. This CDR3 spans 18 amino acids.

This sequence joins TRBV7-2 and TRBJ2-3; D not resolved. The source is a woman aged 18 to 35 with alopecia areata. Some clones in this sample may be carry-over from other donors' samples. The input for sequencing was whole blood, taken in connection with sensitization to the hapten diphenylcyclopropenone (DPC). The CDR3 loop reads CASSGKPDYKVVADTQYF. The CDR3 DNA reads as TGTGCCAGCAGTGGCAAGCCTGATTATAAGGTCGTTGCAGATACGCAGTATTTT.